This T cell receptor beta chain is drawn from a study of long-term antiretroviral therapy in people with HIV (dated by TCRdb to 2022 to 2024). Turning to the overall study: The earliest samples were collected approximately a decade before the 2015 WHO recommendation for immediate ART, a period when ART was typically delayed until CD4 counts fell. A total of some 210 cryopreserved PBMC samples were contributed to the cohort by 30 adults with confirmed HIV infection, with samples collected serially over a mean of about 6 years (range 1-12). Of the 30 participants with HIV, about twelve were female. Test extractions of a monoclonal T-cell line alongside some 36 polyclonal samples showed no cross-contamination during QIAcube processing. A retrospective serial study tested whether changes in peripheral blood TRB repertoire composition and diversity were associated with ART initiation and durable HIV suppression. General study outcomes and caveats: ART initiation was associated with a significant increase in TRB diversity, but diversity stayed significantly below transplant donor controls even after long-term ART. Owing to limited PBMC availability, only the TCR beta chain was sequenced, without alpha chain pairing. The samples span the years 2004 to 2017, and the ART regimens used at that time may not be as effective as current regimens. Because pre-ART samples had limited cell numbers, profiling was done on unsorted PBMC rather than on sorted CD4+ and CD8+ T cells. No data were available on ART adherence, viral resistance or therapy changes, limiting inferences about post-ART repertoire changes. HIV repertoires had narrower CDR3 length ranges than controls, and the network structure suggested an antigen-experienced repertoire that shifted only slightly toward naive after ART. Expanded TRB clones identified before ART initiation dominated the repertoire across all time points, though the dominance fluctuated and decreased in many PLHIV after ART.

To be included, a participant needed at least one PBMC sample from before ART initiation plus at least two post-ART samples. All participants with HIV were treated in the United States of America. Before DNA extraction, cryopreserved samples containing about 0.9-11 million PBMC were thawed and washed. At the time of the earliest PBMC sample, participants with HIV were aged between roughly 20 and 55 years. PBMC samples from each participant spanned 1-4 timepoints before ART initiation and 2-8 timepoints after ART initiation, with a median of 7 samples. Serial HIV viral load, CD4+ T-cell count, ART history and demographic data were obtained for every participant. Using a Qiagen kit on a QIAcube, genomic DNA was extracted from unsorted PBMC, with samples processed in batches of 12. The germline V gene supplies CDR1 ENHRY and CDR2 SYGVKD. Clipping removes 6 bases from V and 5 bases from J, with 18 as the unmatched junction base count. Measured from the cysteine to the phenylalanine, the CDR3 is 18 residues long. Only the CDR3 DNA is retained, 54 bases long and in frame from the first base.

The immunoSEQ hsTCRB v3.0 assay was used at survey level resolution for TRB variable region sequencing. The target sequencing depth for TRB was roughly 40,000-50,000 T-cell genomes per sample. TRB libraries were pooled and sequenced on an Illumina MiSeq using a v3 150-cycle kit. Per the source publication's procedure: Analysis of repertoires was carried out in R inside a reproducible Nextflow workflow spanning QC, data transformation and analysis. LymphoSeq2, an R package for exploring AIRR-Seq data, was used to implement custom analyses. After excluding a few samples that yielded fewer than 5000 total TRB sequences, fewer than 200 HIV repertoires remained for analysis. Among the 170 to 200 retained HIV repertoires, 59 were collected before ART initiation and 129 after ART initiation. Repertoires were downsampled to 5000 TRB nucleotide sequences, and summary statistics were averaged over 100 downsampling iterations. The analysis kept only TRB sequences whose CDR3 regions were at least seven amino acids long. Diversity was measured with a Shannon entropy-derived clonality score and the Gini coefficient. In repertoire networks, the top 5000 CDR3 amino acid sequences were linked whenever an edit distance of one separated two sequences. For TRB CDR3 amino acid sequences, GLIPH2 was used to predict antigen specificity groups and MHC restriction. To flag known associations with CMV, EBV, HIV or tissue antigens, CDR3 amino acid sequences were compared against VDJdb and McPAS-TCR. Pre-ART, post-ART and control groups were compared with Wilcoxon signed-rank tests and Holm-Bonferroni correction. Entries here come from immuneACCESS through TCRdb and include only in-frame sequences with V and J called. Some clones fail to appear in such tables; in the studies checked, an unresolved V gene covers under half of the shortfall, and the cause of the remainder is unknown. The V and J calls and clone size were taken over from that table, and D and trimming were inferred from the DNA. The sample table records 14,000 or so clones; around 80% of these occur just once. The ten largest clonotypes hold just over 7% of the sample.

This clone has only one observation. No cognate antigen has been identified for it. No quality values exist for individual bases; no much larger clone is one base distant. This chain is built from TRBV10-3 and TRBJ2-5, with 10 central nucleotides matching TRBD1. The source is a man aged 25 to 40 with HIV. Sequenced material: unsorted PBMCs, taken 0.4 years after starting antiretroviral therapy. Read as DNA, the sequence is TGTGCCATCAGAGAAGCTAATGGGGGACAGGGGATTTGGGAGACCCAGTACTTC. It encodes CAIREANGGQGIWETQYF.